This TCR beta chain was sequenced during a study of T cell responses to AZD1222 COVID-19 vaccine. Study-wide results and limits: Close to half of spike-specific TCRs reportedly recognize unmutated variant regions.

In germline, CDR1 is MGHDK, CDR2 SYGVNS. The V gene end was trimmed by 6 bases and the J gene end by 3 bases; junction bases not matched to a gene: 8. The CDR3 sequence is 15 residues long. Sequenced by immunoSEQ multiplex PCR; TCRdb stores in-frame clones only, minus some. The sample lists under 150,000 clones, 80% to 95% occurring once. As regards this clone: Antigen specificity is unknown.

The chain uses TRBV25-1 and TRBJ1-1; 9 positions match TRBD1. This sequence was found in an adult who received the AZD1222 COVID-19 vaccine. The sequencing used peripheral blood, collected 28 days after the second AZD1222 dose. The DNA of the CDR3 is TGTGCCAGCAGAGAAACAGGGGGCGAGGACACTGAAGCTTTCTTT. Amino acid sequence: CASRETGGEDTEAFF.